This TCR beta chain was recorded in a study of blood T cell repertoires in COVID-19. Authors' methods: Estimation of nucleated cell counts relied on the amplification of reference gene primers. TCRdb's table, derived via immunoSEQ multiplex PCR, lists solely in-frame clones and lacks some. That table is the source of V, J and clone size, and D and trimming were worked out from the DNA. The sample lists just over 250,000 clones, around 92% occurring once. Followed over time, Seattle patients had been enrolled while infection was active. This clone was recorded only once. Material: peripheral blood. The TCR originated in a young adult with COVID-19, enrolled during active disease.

CDR3 DNA sequence: TGTGCCAGCAGCCCCAGGGGTTTAGCTAACTATGGCTACACCTTC. Protein sequence: CASSPRGLANYGYTF. V usage is TRBV11-2 and J usage is TRBJ1-2; perhaps TRBD1 as D (6 bases). The V gene's germline CDR1 is SGHAT and CDR2 FQNNGV. V dropped 5 bases and J dropped 0 bases, with 13 bases sitting between them. The CDR3 runs to 15 residues.